The entry below gives a single T cell receptor beta chain sequence along with its context. Its matching antigen is unknown. The source of the sample is a study of shared clonotypes between healthy human individuals. Whole-study findings and limits: Tissues were not sampled, only blood, and their repertoires likely differ.

Here immunoSEQ multiplex PCR was the method, and the copy in TCRdb shows in-frame clones only, minus some. Of roughly 1,500,000 clones in the sample, under 99% were seen once. The CDR3 has 16 residues. Germline V gene lookup returns CDR1 SGDLS and CDR2 YYNGEE. Trimming left V 0 bases short and J 2 bases short, with 14 bases between. The receptor was derived from a young man in good health. The chain is built from TRBV9 and TRBJ1-1; weak D call: TRBD1 (5 bases). Sequencing was carried out using naive CD4+ T cells sorted from blood. Subset meaning: CD45RA+ positively selected. Here the CDR3 DNA reads TGTGCCAGCAGCGTAGGTGAGGGGACCCCCAACACTGAAGCTTTCTTT. Its protein product is CASSVGEGTPNTEAFF.